A single sample is the source of the 13 T cell receptor beta chains below, sequenced in a study of cytomegalovirus exposure and HLA in healthy donors. A multiplex PCR was run with 60 Vbeta primers and 13 Jbeta primers. Generated by immunoSEQ multiplex PCR, the TCRdb table keeps only in-frame clones and is missing some. Among about 160,000 clones, around four fifths were seen once, and the ten largest hold about 4%. Sequencing input: PBMCs. These receptors all stem from a man aged 45 to 65 in good health and CMV-seropositive.

In its sample, this clone was seen a few times. V gene TRBV18 combines with J gene TRBJ2-1; no clear D gene. Trimming removed 2 bases from V and 3 bases from J, with 17 bases in between. The CDR3 consists of 17 residues. Per germline, CDR1 KGHSH and CDR2 LQKENI. This CDR3 reads CASSPRYTSNLYNEQFF. The CDR3, as DNA: TGTGCCAGCTCACCAAGATACACGTCGAACCTCTACAATGAGCAGTTCTTC.

This clone came up a few times. CDR3 sequence (DNA): TGTGCCTGGAGGAAAGGACTAGCGGGAACCTACGAGCAGTACTTC. This codes for CAWRKGLAGTYEQYF. The chain couples TRBV30 to TRBJ2-7; 12 bases match TRBD2. The trim removed 3 bases at V and 2 bases at J, leaving 5 bases unmatched. The CDR3 has 15 amino acids. Germline V gene lookup returns CDR1 GTSNPN and CDR2 SVGIG (reference sequence). Supplemented by reference TRBV30 and TRBJ2-7, the full variable domain reads SQTIHQWPATLVQPVGSPLSLECTVEGTSNPNLYWYRQAAGRGLQLLFYSVGIGQISSEVPQNLSASRPQDRQFILSSKKLLLSDSGFYLCAWRKGLAGTYEQYFGPGTRLTVT.

This clone has a single count. The chain carries TRBV11-2 and TRBJ2-3, with D perhaps TRBD2 (5 bases). The CDR3 is 17 residues long. Germline values: CDR1 SGHAT, CDR2 FQNNGV. V dropped 5 bases and J dropped 6 bases, with 24 bases sitting between them. CDR3 sequence: CASSHRAPGVVLDTQYF. The CDR3 DNA reads TGTGCCAGCAGCCACCGGGCCCCCGGGGTGGTCTTGGATACGCAGTATTTT.

The V and J genes are TRBV7-9 and TRBJ1-1; the D is unclear. Deletions cut 1 base from V and 5 bases from J, with 5 bases between. This CDR3 has 12 residues. Germline CDR1 SEHNR, CDR2 FQNEAQ (reference sequence). This chain's CDR3 is CASSLVRTEAFF. As DNA, the CDR3 is TGTGCCAGCAGCTTAGTCAGAACTGAAGCTTTCTTT.

The chain carries TRBV5-6 and TRBJ1-1; a weak D match, TRBD1 (5 bases). The germline CDR1 and CDR2 sequences are SGHDT and YYEEEE. Trimming left V 4 bases short and J 4 bases short, with 11 bases between. The CDR3 sequence is 13 residues long. The CDR3 DNA reads TGTGCCAGCAGCCCCTCGGGGGGCACTGAAGCTTTCTTT. It codes for CASSPSGGTEAFF.

The chain links TRBV9 to TRBJ2-5; tentative D call: TRBD2 (5 bases). Trimming shortened V by 0 bases and J by 7 bases, and 13 bases separated the two germline ends. The CDR3 is 14 residues long. The germline CDR1 and CDR2 sequences are SGDLS and YYNGEE. CDR3: CASSVGPDYGTQYF. In nucleotides, the CDR3 is TGTGCCAGCAGCGTAGGGCCCGACTATGGGACCCAGTACTTC.

The V gene is TRBV9, the J gene TRBJ2-1, with D possibly TRBD2 on 6 matching bases. The CDR3 is made up of 14 amino acids. V gave up 4 bases and J gave up 0 bases, with 8 bases separating them. Germline CDR1 and CDR2: SGDLS and YYNGEE. The CDR3 DNA reads as TGTGCCAGCAGCTCCGGGGGCTCCTACAATGAGCAGTTCTTC. Translated, it gives CASSSGGSYNEQFF.

This clone has only a few counts. This chain joins TRBV2 and TRBJ2-1, with TRBD1 matching 10 bases. The V gene end was trimmed by 5 bases and the J gene end by 9 bases; junction bases not matched to a gene: 4. Germline-derived CDR1 and CDR2 are SNHLY and FYNNEI. The CDR3 spans 13 residues. The chain's CDR3 is CASSTTGGSEQFF. The CDR3 DNA reads as TGTGCCAGCAGTACGACAGGGGGCAGTGAGCAGTTCTTC.

This chain connects TRBV5-3 to TRBJ1-6; 10 bases are shared with TRBD1. TRBV5-3 is an open reading frame whose function is uncertain. Germline trimming cut 3 bases from V and 5 bases from J; bases unmatched to any gene: 5. The CDR3 is 16 residues long. CDR3 sequence: CARSWTGGTNNSPLHF. The CDR3 DNA reads as TGTGCCAGAAGCTGGACAGGGGGAACCAATAATTCACCCCTCCACTTT.

The chain has TRBV5-5 and TRBJ1-2, with 11 bases fitting TRBD1. Germline V gene data show CDR1 as SGHKS and CDR2 as YYEKEE (reference sequence). The junction had 11 bases not matched to a gene; V was cut back by 0 bases and J by 4 bases. CDR3 length: 18 amino acids. The CDR3 nucleotides are TGTGCCAGCAGCTTGGAGGGACAGGGGGGACACCAACGCTATGGCTACACCTTC. Residues: CASSLEGQGGHQRYGYTF.

This chain connects TRBV30 to TRBJ2-7; 7 bases map to TRBD1. V was clipped by 7 bases and J by 0 bases; unmatched bases: 6. CDR1 and CDR2 (germline): GTSNPN, SVGIG (reference sequence). The CDR3 contains 13 residues. CDR3 nucleotide sequence: TGTGCCTACGACAGGGAGAGCTCCTACGAGCAGTACTTC. It encodes CAYDRESSYEQYF.

The chain employs TRBV7-2 and TRBJ1-5; D unclear. The germline V and J ends were trimmed by 5 bases and 2 bases, with 7 bases remaining between them. This CDR3 contains 13 residues. Germline CDR1 is SGHTA and CDR2 is FQGNSA. This chain's CDR3 is CASSRVGNQPQHF. The CDR3 DNA is TGTGCCAGCAGCCGGGTGGGCAATCAGCCCCAGCATTTT.

V usage is TRBV9 and J usage is TRBJ2-2; no definite D call. CDR1 and CDR2 from the germline V gene are SGDLS and YYNGEE. V gave up 0 bases and J gave up 7 bases, with 13 bases separating them. The CDR3 is 15 amino acids. The CDR3 region has the DNA TGTGCCAGCAGCGTAGGCTCGAAGTCGGTCGGGGAGCTGTTTTTT. It encodes CASSVGSKSVGELFF.